Presented here are 4 T cell receptor beta chains from one specimen sequenced in a study. Tregs were sorted as CD4+CD25+CD127-/low cells. Each CDR3 protein is one row after TCRdb ran MiXCR on the 5' RACE reads. The table has over 25,000 distinct CDR3 sequences, around 27% seen once. The sequenced material came from tumor-infiltrating Tregs sorted from the breast tumor. These receptors all stem from a female donor with breast cancer.

V usage is TRBV28 and J usage is TRBJ1-2; D possibly corresponds to TRBD1 (6 bases). The CDR3 contains 12 residues. V was trimmed by 11 bases and J by 6 bases, leaving 16 bases between them. Germline V CDR1 and CDR2: MDHEN, SYDVKM. CDR3 nucleotides: TGTGCCGGCAAACAGGGTCTCCATGGCTACACCTTC. As protein: CAGKQGLHGYTF.

The sample holds many counts of this clonotype. The chain couples TRBV6-5 to TRBJ2-3, with D possibly TRBD2 on 5 matching bases. The CDR3 contains 15 residues. CDR1 is MNHEY and CDR2 is SVGAGI in the germline V gene. Trimming left V 10 bases short and J 6 bases short, with 23 bases between. CDR3 bases: TGTGCCACCCAACCAAGCATATCGGGATCCGATACGCAGTATTTT. Translation: CATQPSISGSDTQYF.

This CDR3 is CASSPTAVGGREQYF. In DNA form, the CDR3 reads TGTGCCAGCAGCCCCACAGCGGTCGGGGGTCGGGAGCAGTACTTC. The chain couples TRBV11-2 to TRBJ2-7, with D perhaps matching TRBD2 (6 bases). This CDR3 has 15 residues. V shed 5 bases and J shed 7 bases, with 21 bases lying between them. In germline, CDR1 is SGHAT, CDR2 FQNNGV.

There are many counts of this clonotype. The V and J genes are TRBV7-2 and TRBJ1-6, with D maybe TRBD1 (5 bases). V was shortened by 5 bases and J by 1 base, with 9 bases between the two germline ends. Germline values: CDR1 SGHTA, CDR2 FQGNSA. This CDR3 spans 15 amino acids. The CDR3: CASSVTGSYNSPLHF. The CDR3 DNA reads TGTGCCAGCAGCGTAACAGGATCCTATAATTCACCCCTCCACTTT.